This TCR beta chain was identified during a study of identical twins. General study points: Cord blood beta clonotypes that were abundant carried fewer insertions, and memory repertoires showed no such trend. Out-of-frame beta chain sequences displayed weaker excess sharing between twins.

Each CDR3 protein gets one entry after TCRdb re-called the 5' RACE reads with MiXCR. The data hold 300,000 to 350,000 distinct CDR3 sequences, with 9% to 15% observed a single time. Germline CDR1 is SGHTA and CDR2 is FQGNSA. Trimming cost V 3 bases and J 0 bases, with 13 bases left between them. CDR3 length equals 16 residues. A remark on this clonotype: Its cognate antigen is unknown.

The sample was also linked to a second study, of yellow fever vaccine responses in identical twins. As that study records: Twins showed a vaccine T cell response that reportedly seemed partly convergent, partly personalized.

The rearrangement links TRBV7-2 to TRBJ2-3; D unclear. What was sequenced was CD8+ T cells sorted from blood. This clonotype was sampled from a woman between 18 and 29 years old in good health. CDR3 in amino acids: CASSFPPDLSTDTQYF. As DNA, the CDR3 is TGTGCCAGCAGCTTCCCACCAGACCTTAGCACAGATACGCAGTATTTT.